This TCR beta chain was sequenced in a study of shared clonotypes between healthy human individuals. Study findings and constraints: Sorted-subset sequencing was shown by rarefaction to be incomplete despite large depth. Sampling was confined to blood; repertoires within tissues likely differ.

Every subset had its genomic DNA shared out evenly among several immunoSEQ plates. Assay used: immunoSEQ multiplex PCR; TCRdb lists only in-frame clones, some missing. Among about 640,000 clones listed, more than 70% were seen once. This clone is a singleton in its sample. Its specificity is unknown. The germline V gene encodes CDR1 SGHTA and CDR2 FQGNSA. This CDR3 is 13 amino acids long. Trimming stripped 1 base from V and 5 bases from J, with 6 bases between. The chain has TRBV7-2 and TRBJ2-1; no reliable D call. The source is a woman in her twenties or thirties in good health. The sequenced material came from memory CD4+ T cells sorted from blood. Regarding subset: CD45RA-negative fraction. CDR3 sequence (DNA): TGTGCCAGCAGCTTAGTCACTAACAATGAGCAGTTCTTC. It is translated as CASSLVTNNEQFF. The full variable domain, its missing parts supplied by reference TRBV7-2 and TRBJ2-1, is GAGVSQSPSNKVTEKGKDVELRCDPISGHTALYWYRQSLGQGLEFLIYFQGNSAPDKSGLPSDRFSAERTGGSVSTLTIQRTQQEDSAVYLCASSLVTNNEQFFGPGTRLTVL.